Included here is one TCR beta chain sequence, with context. This specimen belongs to a study of blood T cell repertoires in COVID-19. The CDR3 contains 15 residues. V dropped 1 base and J dropped 2; count of bases not matched to a gene: 4. Germline loops: CDR1 SGHTA, CDR2 FQGNSA. Here immunoSEQ multiplex PCR was the method, and the copy in TCRdb shows in-frame clones only, minus some. Of around 200,000 clones listed, about 85% are singletons. Assignments of participants to cohorts depended upon their own reported clinical history. V and J are TRBV7-2 and TRBJ2-7; 8 bases fit TRBD2. The sequence was obtained from a middle-aged man who had recovered from COVID-19. The sequenced sample was PBMCs or T cells enriched from blood (not recorded which). CDR3 protein: CASSLVAGQTYEQYF. The CDR3 DNA reads as TGTGCCAGCAGCTTAGTAGCGGGACAAACCTACGAGCAGTACTTC.